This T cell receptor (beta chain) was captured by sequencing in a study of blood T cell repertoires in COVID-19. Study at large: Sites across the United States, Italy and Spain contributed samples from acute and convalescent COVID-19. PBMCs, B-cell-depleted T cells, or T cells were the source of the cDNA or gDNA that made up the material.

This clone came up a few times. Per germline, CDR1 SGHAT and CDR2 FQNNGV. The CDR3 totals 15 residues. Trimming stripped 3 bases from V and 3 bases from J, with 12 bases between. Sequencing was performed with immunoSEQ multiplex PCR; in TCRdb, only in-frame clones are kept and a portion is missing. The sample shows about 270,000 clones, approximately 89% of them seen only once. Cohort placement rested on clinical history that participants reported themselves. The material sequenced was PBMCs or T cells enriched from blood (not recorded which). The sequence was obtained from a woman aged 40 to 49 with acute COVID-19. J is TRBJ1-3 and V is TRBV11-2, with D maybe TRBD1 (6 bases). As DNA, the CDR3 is TGTGCCAGCAGCTTCTCTGGGGGCGATGGAAACACCATATATTTT. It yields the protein CASSFSGGDGNTIYF.